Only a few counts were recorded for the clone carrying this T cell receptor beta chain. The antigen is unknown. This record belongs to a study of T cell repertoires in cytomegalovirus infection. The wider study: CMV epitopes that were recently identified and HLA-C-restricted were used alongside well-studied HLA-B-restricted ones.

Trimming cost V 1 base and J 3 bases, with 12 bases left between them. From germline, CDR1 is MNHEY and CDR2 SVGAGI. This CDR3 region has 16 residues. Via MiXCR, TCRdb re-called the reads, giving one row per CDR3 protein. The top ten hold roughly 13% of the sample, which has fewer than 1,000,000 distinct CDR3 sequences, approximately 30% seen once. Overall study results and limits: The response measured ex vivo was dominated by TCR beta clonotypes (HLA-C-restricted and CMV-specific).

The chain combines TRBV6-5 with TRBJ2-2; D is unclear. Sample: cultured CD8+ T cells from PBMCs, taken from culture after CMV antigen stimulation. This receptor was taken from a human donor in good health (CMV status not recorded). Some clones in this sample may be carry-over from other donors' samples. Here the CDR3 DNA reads TGTGCCAGCAGTTACTATGGGGAACCATACACCGGGGAGCTGTTTTTT. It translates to CASSYYGEPYTGELFF.